This entry lists 4 T cell receptor beta chains sequenced from one sample in a study of post-analysis software for immune sequencing data (dated by TCRdb to between 2014 and 2017). The method behind the library was PCR. Sequenced using an Illumina HiSeq 2500. To reduce PCR and sequencing biases, unique molecular identifiers were built into the TCR beta cDNA libraries. TCRdb reworked the public reads: Q25 trimming with fastp, MiXCR clone assembly, productive beta chains retained. CDR3 protein sequences are deduplicated, and each keeps its most common genes and DNA. The sample table contains about 430,000 distinct CDR3 sequences; only one count was recorded for roughly 40% of them. Less than 10% of the sample goes to the ten largest clones. Study-wide conclusions, independent of this receptor: A handful of TRBV segments, including TRBV5-6, TRBV5-1 and TRBV20-1, were significantly more frequent in patients than controls.

These receptors are not linked to any known antigen. The specimen was blood. All receptors come from a girl aged 2-10 years with multiple sclerosis.

The chain is built from TRBV20-1 and TRBJ2-5; D call uncertain. CDR1 and CDR2 (germline): DFQATT, SNEGSKA (reference sequence). This CDR3 comprises 14 residues. Trimming stripped 2 bases from V and 11 bases from J, with 21 bases between. The CDR3 sequence: CSARPWTENNEQYF. Written as DNA, the CDR3 is TGCAGTGCTAGACCATGGACGGAAAACAATGAGCAGTACTTC.

In this sample, this clonotype turned up once. The chain couples TRBV9 to TRBJ2-7, with D possibly being TRBD1 (5 bases). Germline assignment: CDR1 SGDLS and CDR2 YYNGEE. The CDR3 covers 15 residues. The V end was cut by 4 bases, the J end by 0 bases, with 14 bases between. The CDR3 coding sequence is TGTGCCAGCAGCCCGACCTGGGGCAGCTCCTACGAGCAGTACTTC. The encoded protein is CASSPTWGSSYEQYF.

On this clonotype itself: A read error is possible here, since a much larger clone lies one base away. V is TRBV7-2 and J is TRBJ2-4, with D possibly called TRBD1 or TRBD2 (5 bases each). This CDR3 is 16 amino acids long. The germline gives CDR1 SGHTA, CDR2 FQGNSA. CDR3 sequence reads: CACSLDSRDPRNIQYF. CDR3 sequence (DNA): TGTGCCTGCAGCTTAGACAGTAGGGACCCGAGAAACATTCAGTACTTC.

The V call is TRBV12-3 or TRBV12-4, the J call TRBJ1-1; TRBD1 is a possible D gene (6 bases). CDR3 length: 14 residues. The V end was cut by 3 bases, the J end by 1 base, with 9 bases between. DNA for the CDR3: TGTGCCAGCAGTTTGGGACACTGGAACACTGAAGCTTTCTTT. As protein: CASSLGHWNTEAFF.